The rows below give T cell receptor beta chains drawn from one sample of a study of siplizumab effects on memory and regulatory T cells. TCRdb's copy holds only in-frame clones and misses some; the assay was immunoSEQ multiplex PCR. Of 80,000 to 95,000 clones detected, 95% appear once; the ten largest clones hold around 20%. The sequenced sample consisted of CD8+ T cells sorted from blood. These receptors were taken from a human donor in good health. The conserved cysteine and the conserved F or W are not part of the CDR3 here. A D gene is named only where the DNA matches it firmly.

D gene	V gene	J gene	CDR3 protein
TRBD2	TRBV29-1	TRBJ2-3	SVESPTSGRTDTQY
.	TRBV19	TRBJ1-1	ASSVIPGRIRNTEAF
TRBD2	TRBV5-1	TRBJ2-3	ASTMTSGETADTQY
TRBD2	TRBV4-1	TRBJ2-7	ASSQVSGRAHEQY
.	TRBV19	TRBJ1-2	ASRISTNYGYT
.	TRBV4-1	TRBJ1-6	ASSFGTENSPLH
TRBD1	TRBV12-5	TRBJ1-1	ASGLVVGTGNTEAF
TRBD2	TRBV19	TRBJ2-3	ASSQLAGGSTDTQY
.	TRBV27	TRBJ1-2	ASSLSTRGISGYT
.	TRBV6-1	TRBJ2-5	ASSTYTVRVETQY
.	TRBV15	TRBJ1-1	ATSRDSRGTEAF
TRBD1	TRBV4-1	TRBJ1-1	ASSQEAGGGGTEAF
TRBD1	TRBV2	TRBJ2-7	ASIGTGYEQY
.	TRBV19	TRBJ1-2	ASSLPGDFYGYT
.	TRBV4-1	TRBJ1-5	ASSQGPGGDQPQH
.	TRBV10-3	TRBJ1-3	AIRIKGGTSGNTIY
TRBD1	TRBV13	TRBJ1-4	ASSWGQGAGEKLF
TRBD2	TRBV11-2	TRBJ2-7	ASSSGTSGHEQY
.	TRBV5-6	TRBJ1-6	ASSFWGVSSPLH
.	TRBV19	TRBJ2-5	ASKNWGVKETQY
TRBD1	TRBV12-5	TRBJ1-2	ASGPGTGRNGYT
.	TRBV11-2	TRBJ2-7	ASSFSSAEQY
.	TRBV19	TRBJ2-7	ASSFSQNYEQY
.	TRBV7-9	TRBJ2-2	ASSLARVGSGGTGELF
.	TRBV19	TRBJ1-1	ASTDSPNTEAF
.	TRBV18	TRBJ2-7	ASSPVWGPDDEQY
TRBD2	TRBV27	TRBJ2-7	ASKAGTSGPGPSYEQY
TRBD2	TRBV2	TRBJ2-7	ASSGTLAGGSYEQY
.	TRBV27	TRBJ1-1	ASSFLGGNTEAF
.	TRBV27	TRBJ2-1	ASSSRDGVEQF
.	TRBV25-1	TRBJ2-5	ASSEGETQY
.	TRBV19	TRBJ2-7	ASSIPGYEQY
TRBD2	TRBV5-1	TRBJ2-3	ASSLRLAGVIDTQY